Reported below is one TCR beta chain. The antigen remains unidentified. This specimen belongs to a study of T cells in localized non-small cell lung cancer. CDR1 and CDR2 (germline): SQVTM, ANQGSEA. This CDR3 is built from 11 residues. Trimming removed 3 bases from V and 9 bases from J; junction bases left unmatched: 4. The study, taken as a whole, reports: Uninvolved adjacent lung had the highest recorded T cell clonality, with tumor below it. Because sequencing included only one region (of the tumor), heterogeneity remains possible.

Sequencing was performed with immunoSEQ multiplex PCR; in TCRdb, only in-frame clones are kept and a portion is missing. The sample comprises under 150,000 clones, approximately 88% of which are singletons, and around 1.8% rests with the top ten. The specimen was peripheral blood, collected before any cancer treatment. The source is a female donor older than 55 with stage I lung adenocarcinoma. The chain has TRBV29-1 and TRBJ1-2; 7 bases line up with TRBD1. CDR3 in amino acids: CSVETGFSYTF. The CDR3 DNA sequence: TGCAGCGTTGAGACAGGGTTTAGCTACACCTTC.